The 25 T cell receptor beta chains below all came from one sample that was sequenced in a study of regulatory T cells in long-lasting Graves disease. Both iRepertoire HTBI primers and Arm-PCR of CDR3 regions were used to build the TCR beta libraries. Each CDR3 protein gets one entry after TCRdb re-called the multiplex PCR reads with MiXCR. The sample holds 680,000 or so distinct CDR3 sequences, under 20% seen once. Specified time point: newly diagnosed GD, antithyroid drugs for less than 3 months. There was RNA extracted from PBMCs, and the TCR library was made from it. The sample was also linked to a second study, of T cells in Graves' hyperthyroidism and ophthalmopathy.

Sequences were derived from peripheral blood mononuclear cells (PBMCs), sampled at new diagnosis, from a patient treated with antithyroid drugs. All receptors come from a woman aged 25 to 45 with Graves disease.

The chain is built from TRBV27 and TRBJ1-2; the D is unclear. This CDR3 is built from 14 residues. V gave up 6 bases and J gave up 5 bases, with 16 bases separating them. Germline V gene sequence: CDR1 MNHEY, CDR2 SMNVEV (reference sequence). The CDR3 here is CASSPLTGEYGYTF. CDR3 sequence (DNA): TGTGCCAGCAGCCCACTGACCGGGGAATATGGCTACACCTTC.

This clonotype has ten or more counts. The DNA for the CDR3 is TGTGCCAGCAGTTTTGAGGGTTATCAGCCCCAGCATTTT. It yields the protein CASSFEGYQPQHF. The chain combines TRBV12-3 or TRBV12-4 with TRBJ1-5; D gene ambiguous. This CDR3 comprises 13 residues. V shed 3 bases and J shed 5 bases, with 8 bases lying between them.

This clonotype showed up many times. In DNA, the CDR3 is TGTGCCAGCAGTCCCCTAGCGGGAGGGGGCACAGATACGCAGTATTTT. It codes for CASSPLAGGGTDTQYF. The chain combines TRBV28 with TRBJ2-3; 12 bases match TRBD2. Per germline, CDR1 MDHEN and CDR2 SYDVKM. CDR3 length: 16 amino acids. V lost 5 bases and J lost 1; bases outside the gene matches: 4.

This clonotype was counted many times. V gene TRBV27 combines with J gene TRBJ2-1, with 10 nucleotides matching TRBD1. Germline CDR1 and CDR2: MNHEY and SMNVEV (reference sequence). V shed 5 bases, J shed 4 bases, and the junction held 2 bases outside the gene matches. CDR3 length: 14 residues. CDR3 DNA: TGTGCCAGCAGTGAGGGACAGGGGTACAATGAGCAGTTCTTC. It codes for CASSEGQGYNEQFF.

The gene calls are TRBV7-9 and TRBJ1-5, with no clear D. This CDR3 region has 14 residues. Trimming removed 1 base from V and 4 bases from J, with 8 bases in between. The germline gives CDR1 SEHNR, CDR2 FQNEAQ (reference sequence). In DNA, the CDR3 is TGTGCCAGCAGCTTAGTGGGCAGAAATCAGCCCCAGCATTTT. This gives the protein CASSLVGRNQPQHF. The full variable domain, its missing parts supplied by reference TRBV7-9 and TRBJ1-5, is DTGVSQNPRHKITKRGQNVTFRCDPISEHNRLYWYRQTLGQGPEFLTYFQNEAQLEKSRLLSDRFSAERPKGSFSTLEIQRTEQGDSAMYLCASSLVGRNQPQHFGDGTRLSIL.

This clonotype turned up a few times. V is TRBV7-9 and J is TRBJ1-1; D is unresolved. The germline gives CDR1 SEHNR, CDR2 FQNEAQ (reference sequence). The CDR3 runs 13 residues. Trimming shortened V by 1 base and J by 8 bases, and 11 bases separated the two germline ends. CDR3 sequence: CASSLVSVAEAFF. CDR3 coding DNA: TGTGCCAGCAGCTTAGTTTCGGTGGCCGAAGCTTTCTTT.

The DNA for the CDR3 is TGTGCCAGCAGTTTGGCCGGGACTTTGGCTTTCTTT. Translating gives CASSLAGTLAFF. The rearrangement links TRBV28 to TRBJ1-1; weak D call: TRBD1 (5 bases). CDR1 MDHEN and CDR2 SYDVKM come from the germline V gene. Trimming shortened V by 3 bases and J by 11 bases, and 13 bases separated the two germline ends. The length of the CDR3 is 12 residues.

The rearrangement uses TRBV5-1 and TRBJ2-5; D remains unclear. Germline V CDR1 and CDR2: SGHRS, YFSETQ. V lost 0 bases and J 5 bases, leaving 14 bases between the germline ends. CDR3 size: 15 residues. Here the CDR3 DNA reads TGCGCCAGCAGCTTGGCCACCGCTAGATTGGAGACCCAGTACTTC. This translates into CASSLATARLETQYF.

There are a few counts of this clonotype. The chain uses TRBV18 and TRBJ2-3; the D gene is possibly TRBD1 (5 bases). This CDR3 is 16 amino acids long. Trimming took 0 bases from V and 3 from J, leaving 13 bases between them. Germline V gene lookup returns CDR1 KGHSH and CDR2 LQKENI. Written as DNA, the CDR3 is TGTGCCAGCTCACCACCCCAGGGCCAGGGAACAGATACGCAGTATTTT. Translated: CASSPPQGQGTDTQYF.

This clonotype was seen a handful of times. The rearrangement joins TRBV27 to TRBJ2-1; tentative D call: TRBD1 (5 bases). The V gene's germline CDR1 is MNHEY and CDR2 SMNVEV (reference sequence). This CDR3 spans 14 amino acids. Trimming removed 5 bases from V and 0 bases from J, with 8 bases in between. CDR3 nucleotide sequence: TGTGCCAGCAGTGGGGCAAACTCCTACAATGAGCAGTTCTTC. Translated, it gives CASSGANSYNEQFF.

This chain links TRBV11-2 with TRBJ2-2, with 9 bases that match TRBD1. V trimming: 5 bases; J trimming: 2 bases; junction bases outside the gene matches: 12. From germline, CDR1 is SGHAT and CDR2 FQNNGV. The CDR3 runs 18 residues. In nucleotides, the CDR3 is TGTGCCAGCAGCCCTAGGAAGCTGGGACAGGGTAACACCGGGGAGCTGTTTTTT. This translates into CASSPRKLGQGNTGELFF.

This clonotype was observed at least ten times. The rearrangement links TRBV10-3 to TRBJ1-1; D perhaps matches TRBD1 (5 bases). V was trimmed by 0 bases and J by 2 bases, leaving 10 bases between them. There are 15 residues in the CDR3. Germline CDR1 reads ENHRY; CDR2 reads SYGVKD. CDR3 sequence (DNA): TGTGCCATCAGTGAGTCGGGGGAAACTAACACTGAAGCTTTCTTT. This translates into CAISESGETNTEAFF.

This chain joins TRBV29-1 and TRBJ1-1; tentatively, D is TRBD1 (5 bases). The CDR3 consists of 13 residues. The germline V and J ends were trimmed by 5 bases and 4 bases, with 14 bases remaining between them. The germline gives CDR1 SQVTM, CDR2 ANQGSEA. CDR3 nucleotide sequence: TGCAGCGTTTTTCTGAACAGGCTCACTGAAGCTTTCTTT. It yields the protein CSVFLNRLTEAFF.

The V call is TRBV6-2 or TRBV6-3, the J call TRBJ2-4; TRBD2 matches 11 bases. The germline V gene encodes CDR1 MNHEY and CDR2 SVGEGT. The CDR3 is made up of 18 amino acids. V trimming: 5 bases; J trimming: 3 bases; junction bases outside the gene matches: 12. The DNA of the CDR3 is TGTGCCAGCAGTGAATTCGCTAGCGGGGGGTCGGGCAAAAACATTCAGTACTTC. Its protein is CASSEFASGGSGKNIQYF.

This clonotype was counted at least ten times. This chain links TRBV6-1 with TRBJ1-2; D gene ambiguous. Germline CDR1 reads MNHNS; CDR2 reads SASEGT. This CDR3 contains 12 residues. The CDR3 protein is CAAGTSNYGYTF. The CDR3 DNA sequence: TGTGCGGCAGGCACCTCTAACTATGGCTACACCTTC.

The CDR3 coding sequence is TGTGCCAGCAGTCTGCGGGGAGGGGAGCAAGAGACCCAGTACTTC. This encodes CASSLRGGEQETQYF. V gene TRBV2 combines with J gene TRBJ2-5, with TRBD2 identical over 7 bases. The V gene's germline CDR1 is SNHLY and CDR2 FYNNEI. Trimming took 5 bases from V and 2 from J; bases not matched to a gene: 8. The CDR3 runs 15 residues.

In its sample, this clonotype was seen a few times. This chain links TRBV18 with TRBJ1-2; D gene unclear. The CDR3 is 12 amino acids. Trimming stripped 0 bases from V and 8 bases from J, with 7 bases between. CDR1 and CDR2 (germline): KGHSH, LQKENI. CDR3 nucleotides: TGTGCCAGCTCACCACCGTCGGGGGGCTACACCTTC. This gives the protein CASSPPSGGYTF.

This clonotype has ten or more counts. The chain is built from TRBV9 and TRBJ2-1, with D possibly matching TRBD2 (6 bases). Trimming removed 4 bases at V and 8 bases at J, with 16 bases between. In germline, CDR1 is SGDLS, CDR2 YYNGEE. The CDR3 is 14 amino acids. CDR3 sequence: CASSTRLARDEQFF. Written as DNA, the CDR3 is TGTGCCAGCAGCACCCGCCTAGCGAGGGATGAGCAGTTCTTC.

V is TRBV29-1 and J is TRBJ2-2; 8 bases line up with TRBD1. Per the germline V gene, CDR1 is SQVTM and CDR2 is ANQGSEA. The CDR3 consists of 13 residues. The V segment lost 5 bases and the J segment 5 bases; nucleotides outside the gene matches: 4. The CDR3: CSVWTGRTGELFF. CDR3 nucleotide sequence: TGCAGCGTTTGGACAGGGAGAACCGGGGAGCTGTTTTTT.

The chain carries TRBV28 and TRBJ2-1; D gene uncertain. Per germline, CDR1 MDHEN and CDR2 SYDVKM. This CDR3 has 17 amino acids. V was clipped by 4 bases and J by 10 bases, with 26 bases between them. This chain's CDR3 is CASSSTDGRSSFREQFF. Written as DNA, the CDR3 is TGTGCCAGCAGTTCCACAGACGGACGGTCCTCATTTCGGGAGCAGTTCTTC.

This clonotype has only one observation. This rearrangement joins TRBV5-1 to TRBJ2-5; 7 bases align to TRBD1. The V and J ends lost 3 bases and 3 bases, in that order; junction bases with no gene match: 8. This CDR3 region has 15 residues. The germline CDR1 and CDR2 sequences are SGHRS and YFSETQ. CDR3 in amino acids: CASSSARQGKETQYF. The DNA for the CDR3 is TGCGCCAGCAGCTCCGCCCGACAGGGAAAAGAGACCCAGTACTTC.

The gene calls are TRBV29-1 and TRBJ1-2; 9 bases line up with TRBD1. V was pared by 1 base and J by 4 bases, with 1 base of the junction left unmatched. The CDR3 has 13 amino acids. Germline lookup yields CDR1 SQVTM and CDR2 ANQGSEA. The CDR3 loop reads CSVEGTGAYGYTF. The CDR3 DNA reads TGCAGCGTTGAAGGGACAGGGGCCTATGGCTACACCTTC.

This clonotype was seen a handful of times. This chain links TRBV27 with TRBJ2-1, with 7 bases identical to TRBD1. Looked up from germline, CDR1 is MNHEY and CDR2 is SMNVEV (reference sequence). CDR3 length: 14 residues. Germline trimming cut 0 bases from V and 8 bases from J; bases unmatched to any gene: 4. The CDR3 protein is CASSLSTGFDEQFF. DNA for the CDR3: TGTGCCAGCAGTTTATCGACAGGGTTCGATGAGCAGTTCTTC.

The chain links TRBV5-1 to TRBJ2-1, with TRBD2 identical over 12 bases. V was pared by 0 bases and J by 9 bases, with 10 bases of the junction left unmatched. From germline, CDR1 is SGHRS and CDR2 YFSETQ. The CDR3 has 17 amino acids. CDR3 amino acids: CASSLVPLAGGPGEQFF. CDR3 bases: TGCGCCAGCAGCTTGGTTCCTCTAGCGGGAGGGCCGGGTGAGCAGTTCTTC.

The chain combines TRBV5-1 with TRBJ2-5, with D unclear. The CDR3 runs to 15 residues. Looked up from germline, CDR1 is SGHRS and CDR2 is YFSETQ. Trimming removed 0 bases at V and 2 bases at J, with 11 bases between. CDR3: CASSLGNGNQETQYF. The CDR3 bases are TGCGCCAGCAGCTTGGGCAATGGTAATCAAGAGACCCAGTACTTC. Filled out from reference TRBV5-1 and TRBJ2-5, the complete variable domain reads KAGVTQTPRYLIKTRGQQVTLSCSPISGHRSVSWYQQTPGQGLQFLFEYFSETQRNKGNFPGRFSGRQFSNSRSEMNVSTLELGDSALYLCASSLGNGNQETQYFGPGTRLLVL.